The source of this T cell receptor (beta chain) is a study of monozygotic twins with inflammatory bowel disease. Each UMI harboured a 6-nucleotide sample barcode and was appended via template switching. After re-calling the 5' RACE reads, TCRdb lists one entry per CDR3 protein, DNA absent. This sample's table reports approximately 400,000 distinct CDR3 sequences. From whole blood, total RNA was isolated without any sorting of T cells. Germline assignment: CDR1 SNHLY and CDR2 FYNNEI. This CDR3 region has 16 residues. Specimen: blood. The clonotype was recovered from a human donor with ulcerative colitis or Crohn's disease, or a healthy co-twin of an affected twin (not recorded which). The V and J genes are TRBV2 and TRBJ2-5; TCRdb's D gene call, TRBD2, goes unchecked for lack of DNA. The CDR3 sequence: CASKRGTSGAQETQYF.